This T cell receptor (beta chain) was documented in a study of cytomegalovirus exposure and HLA in healthy donors. The CDR3 loop spans 15 amino acids. V shed 5 bases and J 0 bases; nucleotides not matched to a gene: 5. Looked up from germline, CDR1 is SGHTA and CDR2 is FQGNSA. Some clones are missing from TCRdb's copy, which holds only in-frame ones; the method was immunoSEQ multiplex PCR. Here the sample spans 57,000 or so clones, roughly nine tenths being singletons. This receptor was obtained from a woman aged 25 to 39 in good health and CMV-seronegative. The sample was PBMCs. The chain carries TRBV7-2 and TRBJ2-3; 7 positions match TRBD2. CDR3 in amino acids: CASSTSSGSTDTQYF. For the CDR3, the DNA is TGTGCCAGCAGCACTTCTAGCGGAAGCACAGATACGCAGTATTTT.